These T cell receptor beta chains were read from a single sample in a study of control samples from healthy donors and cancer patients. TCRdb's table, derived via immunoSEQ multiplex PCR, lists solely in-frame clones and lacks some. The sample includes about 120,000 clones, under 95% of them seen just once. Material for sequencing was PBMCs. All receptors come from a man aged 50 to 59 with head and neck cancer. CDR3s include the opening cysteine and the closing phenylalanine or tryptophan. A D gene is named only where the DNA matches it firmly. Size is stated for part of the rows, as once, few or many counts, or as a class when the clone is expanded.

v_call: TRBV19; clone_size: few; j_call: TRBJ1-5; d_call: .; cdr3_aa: CASSIQTGQPQHF; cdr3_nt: TGTGCCAGTAGTATACAGACAGGACAGCCCCAGCATTTT
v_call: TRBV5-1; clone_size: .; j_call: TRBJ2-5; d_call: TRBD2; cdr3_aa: CASSHTGLAQETQYF; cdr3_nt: TGCGCCAGCAGCCACACAGGACTAGCTCAAGAGACCCAGTACTTC
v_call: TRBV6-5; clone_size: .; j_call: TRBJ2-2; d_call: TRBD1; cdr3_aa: CASRSGQTNTGELFF; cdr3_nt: TGTGCCAGCAGATCGGGACAGACGAACACCGGGGAGCTGTTTTTT
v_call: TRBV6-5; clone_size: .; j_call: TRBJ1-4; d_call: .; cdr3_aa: CASTPQLNEKLFF; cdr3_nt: TGTGCCAGCACACCTCAGCTTAATGAAAAACTGTTTTTT
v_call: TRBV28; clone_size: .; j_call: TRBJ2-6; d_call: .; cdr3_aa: CASSLRPGLSGANVLTF; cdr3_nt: TGTGCCAGCAGTTTACGGCCGGGGCTCTCTGGGGCCAACGTCCTGACTTTC
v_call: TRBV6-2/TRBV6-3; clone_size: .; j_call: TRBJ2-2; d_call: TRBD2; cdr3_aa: CASSLAGRNTGELFF; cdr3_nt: TGTGCCAGCAGTCTAGCGGGGAGAAACACCGGGGAGCTGTTTTTT
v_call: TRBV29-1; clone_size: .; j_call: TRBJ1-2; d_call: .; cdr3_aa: CSVVAPADYGYTF; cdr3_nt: TGCAGCGTTGTGGCTCCAGCAGACTATGGCTACACCTTC
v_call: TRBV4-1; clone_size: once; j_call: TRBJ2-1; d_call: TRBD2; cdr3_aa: CASSQDLTSGGLSSYNEQFF; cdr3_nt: TGCGCCAGCAGCCAAGATCTGACTAGCGGGGGGTTGAGCTCCTACAATGAGCAGTTCTTC
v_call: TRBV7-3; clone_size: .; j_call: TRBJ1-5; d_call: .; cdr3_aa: CASSPSLIMQPQHF; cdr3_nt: TGTGCCAGCAGCCCCTCCCTTATTATGCAGCCCCAGCATTTT
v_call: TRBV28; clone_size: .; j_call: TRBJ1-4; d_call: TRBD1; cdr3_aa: CASSSPGQGWEKLFF; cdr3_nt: TGTGCCAGCAGTTCTCCTGGACAGGGGTGGGAAAAACTGTTTTTT
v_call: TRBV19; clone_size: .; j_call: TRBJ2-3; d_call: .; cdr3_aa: CASSNRAGTDTQYF; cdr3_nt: TGTGCCAGTAGTAACAGGGCGGGCACAGATACGCAGTATTTT
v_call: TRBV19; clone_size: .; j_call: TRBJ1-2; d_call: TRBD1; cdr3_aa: CASIMRAGGSYGYTF; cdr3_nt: TGTGCCAGTATCATGAGGGCAGGGGGATCCTATGGCTACACCTTC
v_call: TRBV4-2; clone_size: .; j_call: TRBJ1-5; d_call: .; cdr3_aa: CASSQDPNQPQHF; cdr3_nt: TGTGCCAGCAGCCAAGATCCCAATCAGCCCCAGCATTTT
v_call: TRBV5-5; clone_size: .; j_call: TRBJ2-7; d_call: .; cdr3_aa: CASSLSNYEQYF; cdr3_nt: TGTGCCAGCAGCTTGAGCAACTACGAGCAGTACTTC
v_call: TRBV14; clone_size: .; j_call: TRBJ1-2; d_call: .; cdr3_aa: CASSQQLNYGYTF; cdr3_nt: TGTGCCAGCAGTCAGCAGCTTAACTATGGCTACACCTTC
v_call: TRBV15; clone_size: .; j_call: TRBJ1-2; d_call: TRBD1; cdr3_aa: CATSRDGTGGDGYTF; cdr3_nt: TGTGCCACCAGCAGAGATGGGACAGGGGGCGATGGCTACACCTTC
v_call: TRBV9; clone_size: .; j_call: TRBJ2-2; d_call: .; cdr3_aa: CASSPWGKNTGELFF; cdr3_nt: TGTGCCAGCAGCCCCTGGGGGAAGAACACCGGGGAGCTGTTTTTT
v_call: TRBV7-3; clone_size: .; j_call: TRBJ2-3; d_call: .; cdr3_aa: CASSLGGSTQYF; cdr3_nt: TGTGCCAGCAGCTTAGGAGGGAGTACGCAGTATTTT
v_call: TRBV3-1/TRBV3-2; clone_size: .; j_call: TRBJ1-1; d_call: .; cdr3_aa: CASSRGRNTEAFF; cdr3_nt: TGTGCCAGCAGCCGGGGGCGGAACACTGAAGCTTTCTTT
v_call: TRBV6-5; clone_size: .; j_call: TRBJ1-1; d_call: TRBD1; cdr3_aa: CASSYSPGGLSTEAFF; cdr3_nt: TGTGCCAGCAGTTACTCGCCAGGGGGCTTGAGCACTGAAGCTTTCTTT
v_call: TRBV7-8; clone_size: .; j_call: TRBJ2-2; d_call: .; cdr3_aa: CASSLAGRQNTGELFF; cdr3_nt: TGTGCCAGCAGCTTAGCCGGTAGGCAGAACACCGGGGAGCTGTTTTTT
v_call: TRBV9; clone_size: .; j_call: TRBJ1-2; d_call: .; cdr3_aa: CASSVGGPGGNYYGYTF; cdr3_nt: TGTGCCAGCAGCGTCGGGGGCCCCGGGGGAAACTACTATGGCTACACCTTC
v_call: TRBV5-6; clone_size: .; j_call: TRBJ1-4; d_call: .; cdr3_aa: CASSLGGGGEKLFF; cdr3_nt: TGTGCCAGCAGCTTGGGGGGAGGAGGAGAAAAACTGTTTTTT
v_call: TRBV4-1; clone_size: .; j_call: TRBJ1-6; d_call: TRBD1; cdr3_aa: CASSPWTGRDSPLHF; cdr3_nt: TGCGCCAGCAGTCCTTGGACAGGGCGAGATTCACCCCTCCACTTT
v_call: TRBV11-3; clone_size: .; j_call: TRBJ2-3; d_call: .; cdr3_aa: CASSSSAGLSTDTQYF; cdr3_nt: TGTGCCAGCAGCTCCAGCGCAGGGCTGAGTACAGATACGCAGTATTTT
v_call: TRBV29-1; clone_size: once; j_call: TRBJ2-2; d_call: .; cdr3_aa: CSVEISPRGPTGELFF; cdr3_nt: TGCAGCGTTGAGATTTCTCCCAGGGGTCCCACCGGGGAGCTGTTTTTT
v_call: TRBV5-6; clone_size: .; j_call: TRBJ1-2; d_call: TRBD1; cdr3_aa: CASSPGQAPSNYGYTF; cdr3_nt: TGTGCCAGCAGCCCAGGACAGGCGCCTTCTAACTATGGCTACACCTTC
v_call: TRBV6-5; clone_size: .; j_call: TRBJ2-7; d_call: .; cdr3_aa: CASRRGLSYEQYF; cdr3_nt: TGTGCCAGTCGTCGGGGGCTCTCCTACGAGCAGTACTTC
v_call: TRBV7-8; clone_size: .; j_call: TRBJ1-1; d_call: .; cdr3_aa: CASSFFVGPGAEAFF; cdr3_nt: TGTGCCAGCAGCTTCTTTGTGGGGCCTGGAGCTGAAGCTTTCTTT
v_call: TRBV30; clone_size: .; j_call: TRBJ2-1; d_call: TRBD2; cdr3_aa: CAWEAGGPYNEQFF; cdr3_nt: TGTGCCTGGGAAGCGGGGGGGCCATACAATGAGCAGTTCTTC
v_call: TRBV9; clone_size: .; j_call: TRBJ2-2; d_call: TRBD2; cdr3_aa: CASSVRRFGGDNTGELFF; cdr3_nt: TGCGCCAGCAGCGTAAGGAGGTTCGGGGGGGACAACACCGGGGAGCTGTTTTTT
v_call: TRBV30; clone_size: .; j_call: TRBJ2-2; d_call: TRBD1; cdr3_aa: CAWRGQGIAGELFF; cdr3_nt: TGTGCCTGGAGGGGACAGGGGATAGCCGGGGAGCTGTTTTTT
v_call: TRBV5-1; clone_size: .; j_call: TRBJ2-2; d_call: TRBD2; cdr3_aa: CASSSSGGVYFENTGELFF; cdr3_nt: TGCGCCAGCAGCTCCAGCGGGGGGGTATATTTTGAAAACACCGGGGAGCTGTTTTTT
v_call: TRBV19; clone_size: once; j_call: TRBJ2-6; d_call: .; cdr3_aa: CASSNDAFWSGANVLTF; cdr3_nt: TGTGCCAGTAGTAATGACGCATTTTGGTCTGGGGCCAACGTCCTGACTTTC
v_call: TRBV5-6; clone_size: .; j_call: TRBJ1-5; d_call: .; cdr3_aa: CASSGAGNQPQHF; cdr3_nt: TGTGCCAGCTCGGGGGCAGGGAATCAGCCCCAGCATTTT
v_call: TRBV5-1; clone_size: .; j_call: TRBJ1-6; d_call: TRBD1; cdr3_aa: CASSGQGRDSPLHF; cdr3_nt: TGCGCCAGCAGCGGACAGGGTCGGGATTCACCCCTCCACTTT
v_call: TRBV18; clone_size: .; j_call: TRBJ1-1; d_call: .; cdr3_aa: CASSPGENTEAFF; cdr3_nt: TGTGCCAGCTCACCCGGGGAGAACACTGAAGCTTTCTTT
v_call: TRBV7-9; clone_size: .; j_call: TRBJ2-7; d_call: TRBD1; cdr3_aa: CASSLVLTGTGVSYEQYF; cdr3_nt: TGTGCCAGCAGCTTAGTGCTGACGGGGACAGGGGTTTCCTACGAGCAGTACTTC
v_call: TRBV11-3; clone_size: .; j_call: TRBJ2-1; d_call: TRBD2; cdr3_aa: CASSPGLAGGRVNEQFF; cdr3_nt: TGTGCCAGCAGCCCGGGACTAGCGGGGGGGAGGGTCAATGAGCAGTTCTTC
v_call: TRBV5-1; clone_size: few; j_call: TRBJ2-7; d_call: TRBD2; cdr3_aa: CASSFAGVEMYEQYF; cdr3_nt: TGCGCCAGCAGCTTCGCGGGGGTCGAGATGTACGAGCAGTACTTC
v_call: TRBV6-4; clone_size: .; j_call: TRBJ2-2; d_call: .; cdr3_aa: CASSDGDTGELFF; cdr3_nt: TGTGCCAGCAGTGACGGGGACACCGGGGAGCTGTTTTTT
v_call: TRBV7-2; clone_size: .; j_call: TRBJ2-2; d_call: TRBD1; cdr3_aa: CASSLAQSSDRGHAGELFF; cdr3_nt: TGTGCCAGCAGCTTAGCGCAAAGTTCGGACAGGGGTCATGCCGGGGAGCTGTTTTTT
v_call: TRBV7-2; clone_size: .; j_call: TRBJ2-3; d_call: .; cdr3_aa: CASSLSADTQYF; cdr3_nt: TGTGCCAGCAGCTTAAGTGCAGATACGCAGTATTTT
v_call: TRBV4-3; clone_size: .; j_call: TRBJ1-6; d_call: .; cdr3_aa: CASSQWWYNSPLHF; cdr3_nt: TGCGCCAGCAGCCAGTGGTGGTATAATTCACCCCTCCACTTT
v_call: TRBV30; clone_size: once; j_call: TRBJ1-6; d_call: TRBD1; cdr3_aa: CAVRRQGGSPLHF; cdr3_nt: TGTGCCGTCCGGCGACAGGGAGGATCACCCCTCCACTTT
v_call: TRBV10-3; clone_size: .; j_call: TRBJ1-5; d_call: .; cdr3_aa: CAISDGTPRSNQPQHF; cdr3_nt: TGTGCCATCAGTGACGGGACCCCCAGGAGCAATCAGCCCCAGCATTTT
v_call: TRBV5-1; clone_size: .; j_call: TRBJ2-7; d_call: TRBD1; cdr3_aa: CASSTTGHDYEQYF; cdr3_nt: TGCGCCAGCAGCACGACAGGGCATGACTACGAGCAGTACTTC
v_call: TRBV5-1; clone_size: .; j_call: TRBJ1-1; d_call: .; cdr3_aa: CASKDSPRTEAFF; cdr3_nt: TGCGCCAGCAAAGACAGTCCCAGAACTGAAGCTTTCTTT
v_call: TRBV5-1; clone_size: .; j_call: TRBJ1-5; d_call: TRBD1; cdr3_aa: CASSLGAGGQPQHF; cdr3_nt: TGCGCCAGCAGCTTGGGGGCAGGGGGCCAGCCCCAGCATTTT
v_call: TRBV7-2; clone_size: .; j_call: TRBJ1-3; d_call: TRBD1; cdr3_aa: CASSSGTVNTIYF; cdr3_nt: TGTGCCAGCAGCTCCGGGACAGTCAACACCATATATTTT
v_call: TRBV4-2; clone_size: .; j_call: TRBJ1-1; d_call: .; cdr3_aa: CASSQAIRQNTEAFF; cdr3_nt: TGTGCCAGCAGCCAGGCCATCAGGCAGAACACTGAAGCTTTCTTT
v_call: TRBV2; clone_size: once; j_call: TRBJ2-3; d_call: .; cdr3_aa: CASSLYLGTDTQYF; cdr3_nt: TGTGCCAGCAGTCTATACCTAGGTACCGATACGCAGTATTTT